This T cell receptor (beta chain) appears in the sequencing data of a study of OX40 agonist ivuxolimab in advanced cancers. Turning to the study itself: People in dose escalation had one of these cancers: hepatocellular carcinoma, melanoma, renal cell or head and neck cancer.

A remark on this clone: No antigen is known for it.

Study-level findings and limits: Specificity for antigen went undetermined in the expanded peripheral T cells.

Sequenced by immunoSEQ multiplex PCR; TCRdb stores in-frame clones only, minus some. The sample holds 70,000 or so clones, around 87% seen once. With V trimmed by 5 bases and J by 8 bases, 11 bases remained unmatched. The CDR3 is made up of 15 amino acids. CDR1 and CDR2 from the germline V gene are MNHNS and SASEGT. The J gene is TRBJ2-1, the V gene TRBV6-1; TRBD1 matches at 8 bases. The clonotype was recovered from an adult with an advanced solid tumor such as melanoma, head and neck, liver or kidney cancer. The source was CD4+ or CD8+ T cells sorted from blood, collected in a trial of the OX40 agonist ivuxolimab. The CDR3 here is CASSQHQGAQDEQFF. The CDR3 nucleotides read TGTGCCAGCAGTCAACACCAGGGGGCGCAGGATGAGCAGTTCTTC.